Sequencing of this T cell receptor (beta chain) was carried out in a study of cytomegalovirus exposure and HLA in healthy donors. Study conclusions and caveats: Reports state that TCR beta sequences accurately predicted most subjects' HLA-A and HLA-B alleles.

As to this clone: Antigen unknown.

A multiplex PCR was run with 60 Vbeta primers and 13 Jbeta primers. Produced via immunoSEQ multiplex PCR; TCRdb's table is partial and in-frame only. The sample has tens of thousands of clones, approximately 70% seen once. The clonotype originates from a man aged 25 to 40 in good health and CMV-seronegative. The sequencing sample was made of PBMCs.

CDR3 sequence: CAISEESPTEQYF. In nucleotides, the CDR3 is TGTGCCATCAGTGAGGAATCCCCTACCGAGCAGTACTTC. The chain joins TRBV10-3 to TRBJ2-7; D is undetermined. V dropped 2 bases and J dropped 6 bases, with 11 bases sitting between them. Looked up from germline, CDR1 is ENHRY and CDR2 is SYGVKD. CDR3 length: 13 amino acids.